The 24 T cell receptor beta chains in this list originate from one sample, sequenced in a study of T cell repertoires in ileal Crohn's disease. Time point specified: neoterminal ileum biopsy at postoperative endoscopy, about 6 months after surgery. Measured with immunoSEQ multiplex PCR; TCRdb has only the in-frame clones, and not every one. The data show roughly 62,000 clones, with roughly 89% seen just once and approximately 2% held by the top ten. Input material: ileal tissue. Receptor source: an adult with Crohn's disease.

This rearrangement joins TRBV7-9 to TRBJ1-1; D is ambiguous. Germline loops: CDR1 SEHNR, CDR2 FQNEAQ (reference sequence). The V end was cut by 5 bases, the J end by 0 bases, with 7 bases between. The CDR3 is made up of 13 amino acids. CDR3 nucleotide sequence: TGTGCCAGCAGCCAGGTGTTGAACACTGAAGCTTTCTTT. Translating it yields CASSQVLNTEAFF.

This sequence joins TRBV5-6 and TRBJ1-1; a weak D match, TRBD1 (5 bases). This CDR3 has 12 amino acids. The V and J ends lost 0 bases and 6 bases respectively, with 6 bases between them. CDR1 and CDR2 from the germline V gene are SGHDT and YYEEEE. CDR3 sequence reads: CASSLGRAEAFF. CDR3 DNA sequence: TGTGCCAGCAGCTTGGGCAGGGCTGAAGCTTTCTTT.

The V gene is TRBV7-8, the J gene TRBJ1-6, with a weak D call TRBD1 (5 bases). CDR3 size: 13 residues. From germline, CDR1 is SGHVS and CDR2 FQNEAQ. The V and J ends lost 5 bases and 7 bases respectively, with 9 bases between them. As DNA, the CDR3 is TGTGCCAGCAGCACAGGCTCGAATTCACCCCTCCACTTT. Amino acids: CASSTGSNSPLHF.

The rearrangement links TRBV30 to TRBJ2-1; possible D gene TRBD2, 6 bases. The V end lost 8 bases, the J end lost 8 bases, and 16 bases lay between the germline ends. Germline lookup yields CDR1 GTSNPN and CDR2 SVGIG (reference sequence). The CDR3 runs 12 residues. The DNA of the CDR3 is TGTGCCCAGTATCTGGGAGGCTATGAGCAGTTCTTC. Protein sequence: CAQYLGGYEQFF.

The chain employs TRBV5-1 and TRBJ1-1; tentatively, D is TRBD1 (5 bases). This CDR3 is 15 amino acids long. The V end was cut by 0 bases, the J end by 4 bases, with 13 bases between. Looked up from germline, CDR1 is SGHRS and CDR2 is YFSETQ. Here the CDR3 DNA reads TGCGCCAGCAGCTTGGCCTCAGGGATTGGCACTGAAGCTTTCTTT. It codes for CASSLASGIGTEAFF.

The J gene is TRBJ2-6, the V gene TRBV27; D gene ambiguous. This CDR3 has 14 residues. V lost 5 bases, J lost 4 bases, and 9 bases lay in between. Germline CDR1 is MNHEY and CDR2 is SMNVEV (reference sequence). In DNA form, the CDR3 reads TGTGCCAGCAGTCGAAACTCCGGGGCCAACGTCCTGACTTTC. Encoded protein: CASSRNSGANVLTF. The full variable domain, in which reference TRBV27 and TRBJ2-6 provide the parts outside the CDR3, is EAQVTQNPRYLITVTGKKLTVTCSQNMNHEYMSWYRQDPGLGLRQIYYSMNVEVTDKGDVPEGYKVSRKEKRNFPLILESPSPNQTSLYFCASSRNSGANVLTFGAGSRLTVL.

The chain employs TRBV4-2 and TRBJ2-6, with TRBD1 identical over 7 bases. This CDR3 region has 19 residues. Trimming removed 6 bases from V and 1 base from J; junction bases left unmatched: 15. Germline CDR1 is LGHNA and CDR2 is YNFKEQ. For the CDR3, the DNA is TGTGCCAGCAGTCCTAAACCGGGACAGCTCTTATCTGGGGCCAACGTCCTGACTTTC. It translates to CASSPKPGQLLSGANVLTF.

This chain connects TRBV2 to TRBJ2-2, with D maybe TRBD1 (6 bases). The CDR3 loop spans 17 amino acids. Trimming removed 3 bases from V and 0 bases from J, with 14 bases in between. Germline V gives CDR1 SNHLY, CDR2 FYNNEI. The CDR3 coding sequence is TGTGCCAGCAGTGAGATACAGGGAAACGCGAACACCGGGGAGCTGTTTTTT. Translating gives CASSEIQGNANTGELFF.

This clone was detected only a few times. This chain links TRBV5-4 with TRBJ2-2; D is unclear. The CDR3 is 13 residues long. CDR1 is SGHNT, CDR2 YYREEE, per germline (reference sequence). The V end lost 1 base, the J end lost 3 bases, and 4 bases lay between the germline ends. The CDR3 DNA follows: TGTGCCAGCAGCTTGAGCTACACCGGGGAGCTGTTTTTT. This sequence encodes CASSLSYTGELFF. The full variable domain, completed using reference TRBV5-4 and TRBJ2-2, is ETGVTQSPTHLIKTRGQQVTLRCSSQSGHNTVSWYQQALGQGPQFIFQYYREEENGRGNFPPRFSGLQFPNYSSELNVNALELDDSALYLCASSLSYTGELFFGEGSRLTVL.

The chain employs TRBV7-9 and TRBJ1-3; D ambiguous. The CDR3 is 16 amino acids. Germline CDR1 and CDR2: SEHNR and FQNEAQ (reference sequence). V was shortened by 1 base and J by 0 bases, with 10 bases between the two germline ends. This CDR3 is CASSLVAGPSGNTIYF. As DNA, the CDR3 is TGTGCCAGCAGCTTAGTGGCGGGCCCCTCTGGAAACACCATATATTTT.

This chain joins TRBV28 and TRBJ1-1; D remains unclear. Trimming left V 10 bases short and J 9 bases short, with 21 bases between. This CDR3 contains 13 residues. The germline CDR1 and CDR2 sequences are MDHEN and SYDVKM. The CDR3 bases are TGTGCCACCAGAACCGAGCCGGGAAAGCAAGCTTTCTTT. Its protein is CATRTEPGKQAFF. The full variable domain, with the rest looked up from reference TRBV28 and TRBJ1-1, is DVKVTQSSRYLVKRTGEKVFLECVQDMDHENMFWYRQDPGLGLRLIYFSYDVKMKEKGDIPEGYSVSREKKERFSLILESASTNQTSMYLCATRTEPGKQAFFGQGTRLTVV.

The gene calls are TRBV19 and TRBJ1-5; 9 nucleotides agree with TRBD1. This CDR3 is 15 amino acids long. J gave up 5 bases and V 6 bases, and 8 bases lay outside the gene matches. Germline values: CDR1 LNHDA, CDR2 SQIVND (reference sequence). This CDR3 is CASRGTGKSYQPQHF. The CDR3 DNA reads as TGTGCCAGTAGAGGGACAGGGAAATCCTATCAGCCCCAGCATTTT. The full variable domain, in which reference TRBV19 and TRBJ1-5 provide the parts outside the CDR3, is DGGITQSPKYLFRKEGQNVTLSCEQNLNHDAMYWYRQDPGQGLRLIYYSQIVNDFQKGDIAEGYSVSREKKESFPLTVTSAQKNPTAFYLCASRGTGKSYQPQHFGDGTRLSIL.

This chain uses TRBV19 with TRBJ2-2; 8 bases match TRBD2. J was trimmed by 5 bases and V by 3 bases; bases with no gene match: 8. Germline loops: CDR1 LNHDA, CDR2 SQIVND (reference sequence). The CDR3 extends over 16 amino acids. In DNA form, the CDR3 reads TGTGCCAGTAGTATTCCCCTCGGGGGGGTTACCGGGGAGCTGTTTTTT. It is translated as CASSIPLGGVTGELFF.

The DNA for the CDR3 is TGTGCCAGCAGCGTAGATCCGGGATCCGAAGAGACCCAGTACTTC. The encoded protein is CASSVDPGSEETQYF. The rearrangement links TRBV9 to TRBJ2-5; possible D gene TRBD2, 5 bases. CDR1 is SGDLS, CDR2 YYNGEE, per germline. This CDR3 is 15 amino acids long. V lost 0 bases and J lost 3, with 12 bases in between.

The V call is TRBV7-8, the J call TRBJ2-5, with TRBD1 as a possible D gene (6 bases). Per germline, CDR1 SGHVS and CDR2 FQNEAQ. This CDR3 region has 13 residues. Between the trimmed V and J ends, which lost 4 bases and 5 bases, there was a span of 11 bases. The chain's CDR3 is CASSSGVGETQYF. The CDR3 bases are TGTGCCAGCAGCTCAGGGGTGGGCGAGACCCAGTACTTC.

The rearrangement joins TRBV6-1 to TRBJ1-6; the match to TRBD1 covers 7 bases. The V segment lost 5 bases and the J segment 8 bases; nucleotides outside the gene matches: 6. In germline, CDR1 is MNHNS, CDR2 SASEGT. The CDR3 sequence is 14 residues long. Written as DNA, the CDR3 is TGTGCCAGCAGTCAGACAGGGTGGGATTCACCCCTCCACTTT. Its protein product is CASSQTGWDSPLHF.

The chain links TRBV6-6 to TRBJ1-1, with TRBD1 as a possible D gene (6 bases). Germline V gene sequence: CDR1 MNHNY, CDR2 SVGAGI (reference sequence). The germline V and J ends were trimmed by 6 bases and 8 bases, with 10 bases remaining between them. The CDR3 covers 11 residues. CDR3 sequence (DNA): TGTGCCAGCAGATTGGACAGAGAAGCTTTCTTT. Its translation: CASRLDREAFF.

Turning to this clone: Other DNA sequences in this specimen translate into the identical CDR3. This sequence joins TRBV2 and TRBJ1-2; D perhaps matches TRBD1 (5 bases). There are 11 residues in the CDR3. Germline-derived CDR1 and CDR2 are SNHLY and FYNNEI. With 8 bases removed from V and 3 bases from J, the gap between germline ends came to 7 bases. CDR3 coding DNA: TGTGCCAGCGGGGCAGACTATGGCTACACCTTC. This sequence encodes CASGADYGYTF.

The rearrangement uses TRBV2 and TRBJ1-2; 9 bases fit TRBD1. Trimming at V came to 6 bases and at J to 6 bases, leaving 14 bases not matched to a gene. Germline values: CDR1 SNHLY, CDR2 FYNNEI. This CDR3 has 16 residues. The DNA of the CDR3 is TGTGCCAGCAGCGAGTTGAGGGACAGGGTGTCTCATGGCTACACCTTC. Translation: CASSELRDRVSHGYTF.

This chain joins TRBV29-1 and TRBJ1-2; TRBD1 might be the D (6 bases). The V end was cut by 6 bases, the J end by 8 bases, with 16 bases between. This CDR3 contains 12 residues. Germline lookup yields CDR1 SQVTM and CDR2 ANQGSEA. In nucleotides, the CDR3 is TGCAGCGTCCTTACGGGTGGGGGCGGCTACACCTTC. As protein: CSVLTGGGGYTF.

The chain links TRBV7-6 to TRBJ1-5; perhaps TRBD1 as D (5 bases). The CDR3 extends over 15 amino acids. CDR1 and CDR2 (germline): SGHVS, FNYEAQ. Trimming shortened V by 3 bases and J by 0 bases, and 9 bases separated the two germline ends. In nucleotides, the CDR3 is TGTGCCAGCAGCTTTACAGGAGATAGCAATCAGCCCCAGCATTTT. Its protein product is CASSFTGDSNQPQHF. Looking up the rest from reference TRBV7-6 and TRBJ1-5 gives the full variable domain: GAGVSQSPRYKVTKRGQDVALRCDPISGHVSLYWYRQALGQGPEFLTYFNYEAQQDKSGLPNDRFSAERPEGSISTLTIQRTEQRDSAMYRCASSFTGDSNQPQHFGDGTRLSIL.

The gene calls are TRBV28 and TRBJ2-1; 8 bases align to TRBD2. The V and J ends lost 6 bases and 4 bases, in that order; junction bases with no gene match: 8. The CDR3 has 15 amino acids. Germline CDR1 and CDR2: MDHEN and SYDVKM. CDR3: CASSRTGGPYNEQFF. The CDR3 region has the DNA TGTGCCAGCAGCCGGACGGGGGGGCCGTACAATGAGCAGTTCTTC. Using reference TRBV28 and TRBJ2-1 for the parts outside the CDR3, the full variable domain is DVKVTQSSRYLVKRTGEKVFLECVQDMDHENMFWYRQDPGLGLRLIYFSYDVKMKEKGDIPEGYSVSREKKERFSLILESASTNQTSMYLCASSRTGGPYNEQFFGPGTRLTVL.

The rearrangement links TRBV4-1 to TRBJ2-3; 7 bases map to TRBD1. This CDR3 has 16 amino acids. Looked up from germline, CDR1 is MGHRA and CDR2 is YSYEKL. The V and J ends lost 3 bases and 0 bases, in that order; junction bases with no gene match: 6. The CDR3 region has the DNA TGCGCCAGCAGCCACCACAGGGGTTTTAGCACAGATACGCAGTATTTT. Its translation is CASSHHRGFSTDTQYF.

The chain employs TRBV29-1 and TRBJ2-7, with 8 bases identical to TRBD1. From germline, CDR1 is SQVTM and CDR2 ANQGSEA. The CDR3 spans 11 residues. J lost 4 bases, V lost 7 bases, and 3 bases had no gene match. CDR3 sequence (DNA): TGCAGCGCCTGGACAGGGTACGAGCAGTACGTC. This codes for CSAWTGYEQYV.